These 10 T cell receptor beta chains originate from one sample sequenced in a study of blood T cell repertoires in COVID-19. Only in-frame clones appear in the TCRdb table, and some are missing; sequencing was by immunoSEQ multiplex PCR. The table shows almost 350,000 clones, with about nine tenths occurring only once. Sequenced sample: PBMCs or T cells enriched from blood (not recorded which). These receptors were taken from a woman in her 30s who had been exposed to COVID-19.

Only one count was recorded for this clone. The gene calls are TRBV3-1 (or the pseudogene TRBV3-2) and TRBJ2-7; 10 bases align to TRBD2. CDR3 length equals 15 residues. Per the germline V gene, CDR1 is LGHDT and CDR2 is YNNKEL (reference sequence). V lost 2 bases and J lost 4; bases outside the gene matches: 5. CDR3 sequence: CASSQNLAGVYEQYF. The CDR3 DNA reads as TGTGCCAGCAGCCAAAACCTAGCGGGAGTGTACGAGCAGTACTTC.

The CDR3 reads CASKPGTGIRYGYTF. The CDR3 coding sequence is TGTGCCAGCAAACCCGGGACAGGGATTCGGTATGGCTACACCTTC. The V gene is TRBV28, the J gene TRBJ1-2; 9 positions agree with TRBD1. Trimming cost V 7 bases and J 5 bases; bases outside gene matches: 11. CDR1 and CDR2 (germline): MDHEN, SYDVKM. The CDR3 spans 15 residues.

This chain connects TRBV2 to TRBJ1-1; possibly TRBD1 for D (5 bases). The V end was cut by 7 bases, the J end by 0 bases, with 9 bases between. The CDR3 spans 13 residues. Germline assignment: CDR1 SNHLY and CDR2 FYNNEI. Here the CDR3 DNA reads TGTGCCAGCACGGGGGAGCTGAACACTGAAGCTTTCTTT. Its translation is CASTGELNTEAFF.

The V and J genes are TRBV11-3 and TRBJ2-7; D is uncertain. CDR1 SGHNT and CDR2 YENEEA come from the germline V gene. V lost 3 bases and J 2 bases, leaving 2 bases between the germline ends. CDR3 size: 11 residues. The CDR3: CASSFTYEQYF. The DNA for the CDR3 is TGTGCCAGCAGCTTTACCTACGAGCAGTACTTC.

The sample holds a few counts of this clone. This chain connects TRBV7-6 to TRBJ2-7, with a possible D match to TRBD1 (5 bases). Trimming took 2 bases from V and 3 from J, leaving 8 bases between them. The length of the CDR3 is 13 residues. From germline, CDR1 is SGHVS and CDR2 FNYEAQ. DNA for the CDR3: TGTGCCAGCAGCTTACGACAGAACTACGAGCAGTACTTC. Protein sequence: CASSLRQNYEQYF.

The genes are TRBV19 and TRBJ1-1; a possible D gene is TRBD1 (6 bases). The length of the CDR3 is 14 residues. Germline CDR1 and CDR2: LNHDA and SQIVND (reference sequence). The V and J ends lost 5 bases and 5 bases respectively, with 15 bases between them. CDR3 residues: CASSVPDRRTEAFF. For the CDR3, the DNA is TGTGCCAGTAGTGTCCCCGACAGGAGGACTGAAGCTTTCTTT.

This rearrangement joins TRBV6-4 to TRBJ1-2; TRBD1 agrees at 7 bases. Trimming removed 2 bases from V and 4 bases from J; junction bases left unmatched: 7. CDR3 size: 15 residues. The germline gives CDR1 MRHNA, CDR2 SNTAGT. CDR3 sequence reads: CASSDRTGTGYGYTF. The CDR3 nucleotides read TGTGCCAGCAGTGACCGGACAGGCACTGGCTATGGCTACACCTTC.

This clone appeared a single time. The genes are TRBV7-9 and TRBJ2-1; TRBD2 matches at 7 bases. This CDR3 comprises 16 residues. Losses at the gene ends were 3 bases for V and 5 bases for J; bases not matched to a gene: 10. CDR1 is SEHNR and CDR2 is FQNEAQ in the germline V gene (reference sequence). Here the CDR3 DNA reads TGTGCCAGCAGCTTGGGGGGGACGGCGGAAAACAATGAGCAGTTCTTC. As protein: CASSLGGTAENNEQFF.

This clone has a handful of counts. The genes are TRBV7-3 and TRBJ2-1; perhaps TRBD1 as D (5 bases). Deletions cut 2 bases from V and 8 bases from J, with 10 bases between. This CDR3 region has 13 residues. Germline loops: CDR1 SGHTA, CDR2 FQGTGA. The CDR3 reads CASSLDSVDEQFF. The CDR3, as DNA: TGTGCCAGCAGCTTAGACAGTGTGGATGAGCAGTTCTTC.

This clone was seen a single time. The chain employs TRBV7-3 and TRBJ2-7; 12 nucleotides agree with TRBD2. This CDR3 is 15 amino acids long. Trimming removed 5 bases from V and 3 bases from J; junction bases left unmatched: 5. The germline gives CDR1 SGHTA, CDR2 FQGTGA. CDR3 nucleotide sequence: TGTGCCAGCAGCCCAGGACTAGCGGGATTCTACGAGCAGTACTTC. This translates into CASSPGLAGFYEQYF.